A single T cell receptor beta chain is shown here with its context. In this sample, this clonotype turned up many times. No cognate antigen has been identified for it. No qualities accompany the bases; no much larger clone lies one base away. The CDR1 and CDR2 encoded by the germline V gene are SNHLY and FYNNEI. Spanning cysteine to phenylalanine, the CDR3 consists of 12 amino acids. Of the read, only the CDR3 DNA is kept; its 36 bases are in frame from base 1. V lost 10 bases and J lost 2 bases; the stretch between them is 8 bases long. Libraries were constructed by PCR. Sequencer: Illumina HiSeq 2500. TCR library preparation used molecular barcoding, with unique molecular identifiers applied to normalize quantification of the TCRbeta repertoire. TCRdb trimmed public reads at Q25 via fastp, called clones via MiXCR and kept in-frame beta chains. Every distinct CDR3 protein forms one entry, paired with its most common genes and DNA. The sample has around 300,000 distinct CDR3 sequences on record, around 9.1% of them singletons. About 8% of the sample rests with the top ten.

According to the study, the label for this sample's treatment or condition signals: allogeneic hematopoietic cell transplantation with graft depleted of TCRalphabeta T cells and CD19 B cells. The children who served as transplant recipients had been given grafts of TCRalphabeta/CD19-depleted allogeneic hematopoietic cells. The data were obtained in a study of T-cell reconstitution after alpha-beta-depleted transplantation in children (dated by TCRdb to 2015 to 2016). For the wider study: Using TCR repertoire profiling, the study quantitatively followed how T-cell immune reconstitution unfolded in children after TCRalphabeta/CD19-depleted allogeneic hematopoietic cell transplantation. On the study overall, not on this receptor specifically: The apparently early recovery of alphabetaT-cell counts about two months after transplant reportedly depended on only several hundred rapidly expanded clones that came from non-depleted graft cells. The frequencies of hyperexpanded clones fell over the following months, and after one year, T-cell counts and TCRbeta diversity were mostly attributed to newly produced T cells. The high TCRbeta diversity at day 60 in some patients was ascribed to recipient T cells and intrathymic progenitors that had survived conditioning.

The V and J segments used are TRBV2 and TRBJ2-2, with the D gene too uncertain to name. This specimen was PBMCs, taken before TCRalphabeta/CD19-depleted stem cell transplant. This clonotype originated in a boy younger than two with acute myeloid leukemia, due to receive a stem cell transplant. At the DNA level, the sequence is TGTGCCATCAAGGGTAACACCGGGGAGCTGTTTTTT. It is translated as CAIKGNTGELFF.